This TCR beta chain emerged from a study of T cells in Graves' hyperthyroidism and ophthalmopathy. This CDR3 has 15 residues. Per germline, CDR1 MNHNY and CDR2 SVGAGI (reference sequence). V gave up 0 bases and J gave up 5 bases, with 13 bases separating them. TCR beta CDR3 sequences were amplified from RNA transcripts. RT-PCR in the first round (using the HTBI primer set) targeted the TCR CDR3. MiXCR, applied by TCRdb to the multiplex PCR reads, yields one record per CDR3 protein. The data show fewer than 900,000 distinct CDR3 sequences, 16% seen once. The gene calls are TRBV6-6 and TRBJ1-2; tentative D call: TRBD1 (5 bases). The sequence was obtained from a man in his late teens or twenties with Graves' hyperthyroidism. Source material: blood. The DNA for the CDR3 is TGTGCCAGCAGTTACTCGGGGCAGATACAATATGGCTACACCTTC. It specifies CASSYSGQIQYGYTF.